This T cell receptor beta chain was identified in a study of blood T cell repertoires in COVID-19. Overall study: The samples span acute and convalescent COVID-19 from the United States, Italy and Spain. PBMCs, B-cell-depleted T cells, or T cells were the source of the cDNA or gDNA that made up the material.

As processed by the authors: Amplification from reference gene primers served as the basis for estimated nucleated cell counts. The method was immunoSEQ multiplex PCR; TCRdb's version includes in-frame clones alone and lacks a portion of them. V and J calls and clone size come straight from that table; D and trimming were deduced from the DNA. The sample carries 130,000 or so clones, 80% to 90% recorded once. The CDR3 runs to 15 residues. V was clipped by 6 bases and J by 0 bases, with 15 bases between them. Germline V gives CDR1 SEHNR, CDR2 FQNEAQ (reference sequence). Input material: peripheral blood. This rearrangement joins TRBV7-9 to TRBJ2-7, with D unclear. The TCR was taken from a man in his sixties with active or convalescent COVID-19. CDR3 loop: CASRRSTSSSYEQYF. CDR3 DNA sequence: TGTGCCAGCAGGAGAAGTACTTCTTCCTCCTACGAGCAGTACTTC.